Listed below are T cell receptor beta chains from one sample, sequenced in a study of vaccination and CD4 T cells after COVID-19. These TCRs' antigens remain unknown. Via MiXCR, TCRdb re-called the PCR reads, giving one row per CDR3 protein. In the table there are more than 9,000 distinct CDR3 sequences, roughly three fifths of which are singletons. Input material: CD4+ T cells from blood, cultured in vitro. Receptors originate from a human donor who had recovered from COVID-19. Both conserved end residues are part of each CDR3. A D gene is named only where the DNA matches it firmly. Some rows have no size entry. The others give once, few or many, or a class for an expanded clone.

v_gene	j_gene	d_gene	abundance	CDR3nt	CDR3aa
TRBV6-1	TRBJ1-5	.	few	TGTGCCAGCAGCCGAGGGGGTGGTCCCCAGCATTTT	CASSRGGGPQHF
TRBV7-6	TRBJ1-5	.	.	TGTGCCAGCAGCTTAGGGGTGGATCAGCCCCAGCATTTT	CASSLGVDQPQHF
TRBV20-1	TRBJ2-1	TRBD2	few	TGCAGTGCTATTAGCGGGGGGTACAATGAGCAGTTCTTC	CSAISGGYNEQFF
TRBV6-1	TRBJ2-1	TRBD2	.	TGTGCCAGCAGAAGGCCCCTAGCGGGAGTTGGGGGTAATGAGCAGTTCTTC	CASRRPLAGVGGNEQFF
TRBV20-1	TRBJ1-4	.	.	TGCAGTGCTAGACCAGGAGGAAATTCTAATGAAAAACTGTTTTTT	CSARPGGNSNEKLFF
TRBV28	TRBJ1-2	TRBD1	.	TGTGCCAGCAGCACCCCCGGGACAGGGGGTTCTGTCCACTATGGCTACACCTTC	CASSTPGTGGSVHYGYTF
TRBV11-3	TRBJ2-2	TRBD2	.	TGTGCCAGCAGCCGGCGGGGGGGCCCGAACACCGGGGAGCTGTTTTTT	CASSRRGGPNTGELFF
TRBV6-2/TRBV6-3	TRBJ2-7	TRBD2	.	TGTGCCAGCAGTACCCGCGGGAGTCTTTCCTACGAGCAGTACTTC	CASSTRGSLSYEQYF
TRBV27	TRBJ2-7	TRBD2	.	TGTGCCAGCACCCCTGGGTCAGCGAGGGGCGGGAGGGCCCGCGAGCAGTACTTC	CASTPGSARGGRAREQYF
TRBV10-3	TRBJ2-5	TRBD1	.	TGTGCCATCAGTGAGTCGGACAGGTTTGGGACCCAGTACTTC	CAISESDRFGTQYF
TRBV27	TRBJ1-5	TRBD1	few	TGTGCCAGCAGCGTAACACAGGGGCTACCCCCCCAGCATTTT	CASSVTQGLPPQHF
TRBV20-1	TRBJ2-7	TRBD1	once	TGCAGTGCTAGTCAACAGGGGTTCTCCTACGAGCAGTACTTC	CSASQQGFSYEQYF
TRBV7-2	TRBJ2-4	.	.	TGTGCCAGCAGCTTGGGGGGCGTCGGGAACATTCAGTACTTC	CASSLGGVGNIQYF
TRBV21-1	TRBJ2-1	.	.	TGTGCCAGCAGCAATACCCGCCTTGGCTCTGCCTACAATGAGCAGTTCTTC	CASSNTRLGSAYNEQFF
TRBV4-1	TRBJ2-1	.	.	TGCGCCAGCAGCCAATCCATTCAGGGGATCTACAATGAGCAGTTCTTC	CASSQSIQGIYNEQFF
TRBV7-8	TRBJ1-4	TRBD1	.	TGTGCCAGCAGCTCGACCGGACAGGGTCGGGAAAAACTGTTTTTT	CASSSTGQGREKLFF
TRBV7-2	TRBJ2-5	.	.	TGTGCCAGCAGCTTAAGGACGAACGTCGGGCAAGAGACCCAGTACTTC	CASSLRTNVGQETQYF
TRBV30	TRBJ1-6	TRBD1	large	TGTGCCTGGAGTAGGGGACAGGATAATTCACCCCTCCACTTT	CAWSRGQDNSPLHF
TRBV10-3	TRBJ1-1	TRBD1	few	TGTGCCATCAGTGAGGGAACCGGGACAGGGGCGAACACTGAAGCTTTCTTT	CAISEGTGTGANTEAFF
TRBV27	TRBJ1-1	.	.	TGTGCCAGCAGTTCCACCACCGGTGGCACTGAAGCTTTCTTT	CASSSTTGGTEAFF
TRBV20-1	TRBJ2-7	.	few	TGCAGTGCTAGAGATTACCAGGCTACCTACGAGCAGTACTTC	CSARDYQATYEQYF
TRBV5-5	TRBJ2-3	TRBD1	.	TGTGCCAGCAGCCGGACAGGGGGGGCCCCAGATACGCAGTATTTT	CASSRTGGAPDTQYF
TRBV20-1	TRBJ2-3	.	few	TGCAGTGCTAGAGATCCCAGACGCACAGATACGCAGTATTTT	CSARDPRRTDTQYF
TRBV20-1	TRBJ1-5	.	.	TGCAGTGCTAGAACCGGGAGCTCTGATCAGCCCCAGCATTTT	CSARTGSSDQPQHF
TRBV28	TRBJ2-3	.	.	TGTGCCAGCAGTACGGTCAGGTCCTCCACAGATACGCAGTATTTT	CASSTVRSSTDTQYF
TRBV5-4	TRBJ2-7	TRBD2	once	TGTGCCAGCAGCTTGGTTTTAACTAGCGGGTTATCCTACGAGCAGTACTTC	CASSLVLTSGLSYEQYF
TRBV2	TRBJ1-2	TRBD1	.	TGTGCCAGCAGGAGGACAGGGGGCAACTATGGCTACACCTTC	CASRRTGGNYGYTF
TRBV20-1	TRBJ1-2	.	.	TGCAGTGCCCCTCGGGGGGCCTATGGCTACACCTTC	CSAPRGAYGYTF
TRBV18	TRBJ1-1	.	.	TGTGCCAGCTCACCCGAAGCGTGGGGGTTGAACACTGAAGCTTTCTTT	CASSPEAWGLNTEAFF
TRBV29-1	TRBJ2-7	TRBD2	.	TGCAGCGTCATTCCCGGACTAGCGGGAGATCACGGCGAGCAGTACTTC	CSVIPGLAGDHGEQYF
TRBV6-2/TRBV6-3	TRBJ1-1	.	.	TGTGCCAGCAGTCGGGGCAGGGGTAATACTGAAGCTTTCTTT	CASSRGRGNTEAFF
TRBV5-1	TRBJ2-2	.	.	TGCGCCAGCAGCTTGTATGGGCCCGGGGAGCTGTTTTTT	CASSLYGPGELFF
TRBV7-9	TRBJ2-1	TRBD1	.	TGTGCCAGCAGCCTGGGGGGACAGGGGAGCAATGAGCAGTTCTTC	CASSLGGQGSNEQFF
TRBV5-1	TRBJ2-5	.	.	TGCGCCAGCAGCTTGGGAGGGATCGGAGCGACGGGGCGGGAGACCCAGTACTTC	CASSLGGIGATGRETQYF
TRBV6-5	TRBJ2-5	TRBD1	.	TGTGCCAGCAGTTACTCCAGGGGGTATGAGACCCAGTACTTC	CASSYSRGYETQYF
TRBV7-8	TRBJ1-5	.	.	TGTGCCAGCAGCTTAGCGCTGGGACTCAATCAGCCCCAGCATTTT	CASSLALGLNQPQHF
TRBV20-1	TRBJ2-3	TRBD1	.	TGCAGTGCTATCCCTAAGACAGGGTTTGAGACAGATACGCAGTATTTT	CSAIPKTGFETDTQYF
TRBV27	TRBJ1-1	TRBD1	few	TGTGCCAGTAACCCACGACAGGGCCTGAACACTGAAGCTTTCTTT	CASNPRQGLNTEAFF
TRBV6-2/TRBV6-3	TRBJ2-3	TRBD1	.	TGTGCCAGCAGTTACCGACAGGGAACAGATACGCAGTATTTT	CASSYRQGTDTQYF
TRBV27	TRBJ1-2	.	few	TGTGCCAGCAGTTTAAGGGAGGGGCTGGGTGGCTACACCTTC	CASSLREGLGGYTF
TRBV28	TRBJ1-4	.	.	TGTGCCAGCAGTTTCCTCCTCCTACAGCGAAAACTGTTTTTT	CASSFLLLQRKLFF
TRBV20-1	TRBJ2-2	TRBD2	.	TGCAGTGCCCCGAGCGGGAGAGGGGCCGGGGAGCTGTTTTTT	CSAPSGRGAGELFF
TRBV10-3	TRBJ2-7	.	.	TGTGCCATCGGGAGGACTGCCGCCGAGCAGTACTTC	CAIGRTAAEQYF
TRBV7-3	TRBJ2-7	.	.	TGTGCCAGCAGCTTACAGGGGGGCCGCTACGAGCAGTACTTC	CASSLQGGRYEQYF
TRBV6-1	TRBJ2-3	TRBD2	.	TGTGCCAGCAGTCCCTTTAGCGGGACTAGCACAGATACGCAGTATTTT	CASSPFSGTSTDTQYF
TRBV7-6	TRBJ2-5	.	.	TGTGCCAGCAGCCCCAATCGGGGAGAGACCCAGTACTTC	CASSPNRGETQYF
TRBV9	TRBJ2-7	TRBD2	.	TGTGCCAGCAGCGTTTACGGGACTACACGTCCCTACGAGCAGTACTTC	CASSVYGTTRPYEQYF
TRBV28	TRBJ1-2	TRBD1	.	TGTACCAGCAGCAATACCTTCCGGGACAGTTATGGCTACACCTTC	CTSSNTFRDSYGYTF
TRBV20-1	TRBJ2-3	TRBD2	few	TGCAGTGCTAGCCGTAGCGGGAGAGCCGTCCATAGTTATTTT	CSASRSGRAVHSYF
TRBV28	TRBJ1-1	TRBD1	.	TGTGCCAGCAGTGGTTCAACAGGGGTGGGCACTGAAGCTTTCTTT	CASSGSTGVGTEAFF
TRBV7-9	TRBJ2-1	.	once	TGTGCCAGCAGCCAAACCTCTTTGGGCAGGAGGGGTGAGCAGTTCTTC	CASSQTSLGRRGEQFF
TRBV20-1	TRBJ2-2	TRBD1	.	TGCAGTGCCCAGGGACAGGGTGGGATCGGGGAGCTGTTTTTT	CSAQGQGGIGELFF
TRBV20-1	TRBJ2-4	TRBD2	.	TGCAGTGCCCTGGAGCGGGGGCCAAACATTCAGTACTTC	CSALERGPNIQYF
TRBV18	TRBJ2-2	.	.	TGTGCCAGCTCACCACCGGGGAGACTAGTGGCTGGCGGGGAGCTGTTTTTT	CASSPPGRLVAGGELFF
TRBV7-9	TRBJ2-5	TRBD2	.	TGTGCCAGCAGCCTAAGAGCGGGAGCTATCCAAGAGACCCAGTACTTC	CASSLRAGAIQETQYF
TRBV20-1	TRBJ2-7	TRBD1	once	TGCAGTGCCCAGCGACAGGGAGACTACGAGCAGTACTTC	CSAQRQGDYEQYF
TRBV7-2	TRBJ2-1	.	.	TGTGCCAGCAGCATTTCCTGGGGGAGTGACAATGAGCAGTTCTTC	CASSISWGSDNEQFF